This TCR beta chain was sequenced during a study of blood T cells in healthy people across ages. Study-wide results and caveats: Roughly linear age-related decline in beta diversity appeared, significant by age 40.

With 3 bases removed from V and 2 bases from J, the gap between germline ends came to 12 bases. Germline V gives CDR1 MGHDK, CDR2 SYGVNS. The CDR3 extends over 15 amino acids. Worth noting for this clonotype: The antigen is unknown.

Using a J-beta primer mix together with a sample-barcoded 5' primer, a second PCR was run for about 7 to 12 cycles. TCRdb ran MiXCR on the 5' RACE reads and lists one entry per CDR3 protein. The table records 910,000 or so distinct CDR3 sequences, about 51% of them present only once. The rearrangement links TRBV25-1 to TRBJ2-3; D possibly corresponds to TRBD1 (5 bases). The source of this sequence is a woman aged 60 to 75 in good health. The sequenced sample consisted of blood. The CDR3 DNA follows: TGTGCCAGCAGTGATTTCCAGGGATACACAGATACGCAGTATTTT. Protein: CASSDFQGYTDTQYF.